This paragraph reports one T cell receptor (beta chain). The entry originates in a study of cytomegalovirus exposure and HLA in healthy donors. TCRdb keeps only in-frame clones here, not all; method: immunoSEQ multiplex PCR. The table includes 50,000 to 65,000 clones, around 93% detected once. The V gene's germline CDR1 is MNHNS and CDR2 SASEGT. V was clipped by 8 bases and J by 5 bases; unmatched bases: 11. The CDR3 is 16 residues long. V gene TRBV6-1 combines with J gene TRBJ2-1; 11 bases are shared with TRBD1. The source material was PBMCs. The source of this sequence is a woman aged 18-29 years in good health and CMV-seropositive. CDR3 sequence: CASCGRGDRGNNEQFF. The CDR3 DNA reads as TGTGCCAGCTGTGGTCGAGGGGACAGGGGGAACAATGAGCAGTTCTTC.